Following are 22 T cell receptor beta chains from one sample sequenced in a study of immune cell composition in non-small cell lung cancer. Only in-frame clones appear in the TCRdb table, and some are missing; sequencing was by immunoSEQ multiplex PCR. The sample has over a thousand clones, about 88% seen once. Sequenced material: lung tumor tissue. All receptors come from a human donor with non-small cell lung cancer.

The rearrangement uses TRBV6-5 and TRBJ2-7; tentative D call: TRBD1 (6 bases). This CDR3 contains 11 residues. V dropped 7 bases and J dropped 5 bases, with 9 bases sitting between them. Germline values: CDR1 MNHEY, CDR2 SVGAGI. The CDR3 DNA sequence: TGTGCCAGCATTAGGGGGAACGAGCAGTACTTC. Encoded protein: CASIRGNEQYF.

The chain has TRBV5-4 and TRBJ2-7; 9 nucleotides agree with TRBD2. The V gene's germline CDR1 is SGHNT and CDR2 YYREEE (reference sequence). The CDR3 sequence is 14 residues long. J was trimmed by 6 bases and V by 7 bases; bases with no gene match: 11. CDR3 in amino acids: CASGPASGKREQYF. The CDR3 nucleotides read TGTGCCAGCGGGCCGGCTAGCGGGAAGCGCGAGCAGTACTTC.

The V gene is TRBV11-3, the J gene TRBJ1-1, with D hard to call. This CDR3 contains 16 residues. CDR1 SGHNT and CDR2 YENEEA come from the germline V gene. Trimming pared 1 base from V and 1 base from J, leaving 13 bases between. The CDR3 protein is CASSLGRSGWNTEAFF. The CDR3 DNA sequence: TGTGCCAGCAGCTTAGGAAGGTCAGGTTGGAACACTGAAGCTTTCTTT.

This chain links TRBV19 with TRBJ2-1; D is unresolved. CDR1 and CDR2 (germline): LNHDA, SQIVND (reference sequence). Trimming cost V 5 bases and J 4 bases, with 12 bases left between them. CDR3 size: 14 residues. CDR3 amino acids: CASSDIRRYNEQFF. The DNA for the CDR3 is TGTGCCAGTAGTGACATCCGACGTTACAATGAGCAGTTCTTC.

The gene calls are TRBV14 and TRBJ2-4, with a possible D match to TRBD1 (5 bases). CDR1 and CDR2 from the germline V gene are SGHDN and FVKESK. V shed 3 bases and J shed 0 bases, with 12 bases lying between them. The CDR3 totals 16 residues. Here the CDR3 reads CASSHGRVGAKNIQYF. Written as DNA, the CDR3 is TGTGCCAGCAGCCACGGCAGGGTGGGAGCCAAAAACATTCAGTACTTC.

This chain connects TRBV5-1 to TRBJ1-4; unclear D gene. V shed 1 base and J shed 0 bases, with 13 bases lying between them. The CDR3 spans 17 residues. The germline V gene has CDR1 SGHRS and CDR2 YFSETQ. CDR3 in amino acids: CASSLNDYIATNEKLFF. Here the CDR3 DNA reads TGCGCCAGCAGCTTGAACGACTATATAGCAACTAATGAAAAACTGTTTTTT.

The chain is built from TRBV11-3 and TRBJ1-1, with TRBD1 matching over 9 bases. The J segment lost 2 bases and the V segment lost 3 bases, leaving 1 base of the junction unmatched. This CDR3 region has 14 residues. Germline CDR1 reads SGHNT; CDR2 reads YENEEA. The CDR3 here is CASSLGQGNTEAFF. CDR3 DNA sequence: TGTGCCAGCAGCTTGGGACAGGGTAACACTGAAGCTTTCTTT. Full variable domain (rest looked up from reference TRBV11-3 and TRBJ1-1): EAGVVQSPRYKIIEKKQPVAFWCNPISGHNTLYWYLQNLGQGPELLIRYENEEAVDDSQLPKDRFSAERLKGVDSTLKIQPAELGDSAVYLCASSLGQGNTEAFFGQGTRLTVV.

Comments on this clone: One junction end does not reproduce the germline sequence, and a read error may be involved. J is TRBJ1-3 and V is TRBV7-7; D may be TRBD1 (6 bases). This CDR3 is 15 amino acids long. Germline assignment: CDR1 SSHAT and CDR2 FNYEAQ (reference sequence). Here the CDR3 DNA reads TGTGCTAGCAGCGCCGACAGGCACTCTGGAAACACCATATATTTT. It specifies CASSADRHSGNTIYF. The full variable domain, rest sourced from reference TRBV7-7 and TRBJ1-3, is GAGVSQSPRYKVTKRGQDVTLRCDPISSHATLYWYQQALGQGPEFLTYFNYEAQPDKSGLPSDRFSAERPEGSISTLTIQRTEQRDSAMYRCASSADRHSGNTIYFGEGSWLTVV.

The chain combines TRBV4-1 with TRBJ2-1, with TRBD2 matching 8 bases. J gave up 0 bases and V 0 bases, and 7 bases lay outside the gene matches. The CDR3 extends over 18 amino acids. CDR1 MGHRA and CDR2 YSYEKL come from the germline V gene. The CDR3 nucleotides are TGCGCCAGCAGCCAAGATCCTAGCGGGCCGAGCTCCTACAATGAGCAGTTCTTC. This gives the protein CASSQDPSGPSSYNEQFF.

The gene calls are TRBV9 and TRBJ1-3, with 8 bases matching TRBD1. This CDR3 contains 17 residues. V shed 4 bases, J shed 2 bases, and the junction held 11 bases outside the gene matches. Germline CDR1 reads SGDLS; CDR2 reads YYNGEE. The DNA of the CDR3 is TGTGCCAGCAGCCTAGCGGGGCAGGGGGCGGCTGGAAACACCATATATTTT. As protein: CASSLAGQGAAGNTIYF.

This clone was observed a single time. The genes are TRBV11-3 and TRBJ2-1, with 9 nucleotides matching TRBD1. The CDR3 totals 16 residues. The J segment lost 3 bases and the V segment lost 5 bases, leaving 8 bases of the junction unmatched. CDR1 and CDR2 from the germline V gene are SGHNT and YENEEA. The DNA of the CDR3 is TGTGCCAGCAGCCCTACAGGGGGCGCCTTCTACAATGAGCAGTTCTTC. Protein sequence: CASSPTGGAFYNEQFF.

This sequence joins TRBV19 and TRBJ2-1; D is undetermined. Trimming pared 5 bases from V and 8 bases from J, leaving 7 bases between. CDR1 LNHDA and CDR2 SQIVND come from the germline V gene (reference sequence). CDR3 length: 11 amino acids. The CDR3 DNA sequence: TGTGCCAGTAGTGCGCGTTATGAGCAGTTCTTC. It yields the protein CASSARYEQFF.

This chain connects TRBV10-3 to TRBJ2-4; no firm D call. This CDR3 has 15 amino acids. Germline loops: CDR1 ENHRY, CDR2 SYGVKD. Trimming took off 2 bases at V and 8 bases at J, with 16 bases between the two ends. The CDR3 region is CAISETNGKADIQYF. The CDR3 nucleotides read TGTGCCATCAGTGAGACAAACGGTAAGGCGGACATTCAGTACTTC.

The chain recombines TRBV11-1 with TRBJ2-1, with D perhaps matching TRBD2 (6 bases). V was pared by 4 bases and J by 4 bases, with 20 bases between. CDR3 length equals 17 residues. CDR1 and CDR2 from the germline V gene are SGHAT and FQDESV (reference sequence). CDR3 in amino acids: CASSSPFSSGTYNEQFF. CDR3 bases: TGTGCCAGCAGCTCCCCTTTTAGTTCAGGGACTTACAATGAGCAGTTCTTC.

By sample share, this clone is large. The chain uses TRBV28 and TRBJ2-7, with TRBD2 matching over 9 bases. The CDR3 loop spans 15 amino acids. V lost 2 bases to trimming and J lost 2 bases; unmatched junction nucleotides: 4. Germline V CDR1 and CDR2: MDHEN, SYDVKM. The CDR3: CASSLAAGGPYEQYF. CDR3 bases: TGTGCCAGCAGTTTAGCAGCGGGGGGTCCCTACGAGCAGTACTTC.

V usage is TRBV2 and J usage is TRBJ2-2, with unresolved D. V shed 6 bases and J shed 0 bases, with 11 bases lying between them. Germline CDR1 SNHLY, CDR2 FYNNEI. This CDR3 has 15 amino acids. Here the CDR3 DNA reads TGTGCCAGCAGAAGCACCATGACGAACACCGGGGAGCTGTTTTTT. This translates into CASRSTMTNTGELFF. Combining the CDR3 with reference TRBV2 and TRBJ2-2 gives the whole variable domain EPEVTQTPSHQVTQMGQEVILRCVPISNHLYFYWYRQILGQKVEFLVSFYNNEISEKSEIFDDQFSVERPDGSNFTLKIRSTKLEDSAMYFCASRSTMTNTGELFFGEGSRLTVL.

The chain uses TRBV19 and TRBJ2-1, with D possibly matching TRBD1 (5 bases). V was trimmed by 6 bases and J by 7 bases, leaving 10 bases between them. The V gene's germline CDR1 is LNHDA and CDR2 SQIVND (reference sequence). The CDR3 length is 12 residues. This CDR3 reads CASSPRVNEQFF. The CDR3 nucleotides are TGTGCCAGTAGCCCCAGGGTAAATGAGCAGTTCTTC. The whole variable domain, filled in from reference TRBV19 and TRBJ2-1, reads DGGITQSPKYLFRKEGQNVTLSCEQNLNHDAMYWYRQDPGQGLRLIYYSQIVNDFQKGDIAEGYSVSREKKESFPLTVTSAQKNPTAFYLCASSPRVNEQFFGPGTRLTVL.

The CDR3 bases are TGTGCCAGCAGCTTGGAGAGGAGGACCGAAAAACTGTTTTTT. Its protein is CASSLERRTEKLFF. This chain links TRBV5-5 with TRBJ1-4; D is undetermined. The germline gives CDR1 SGHKS, CDR2 YYEKEE (reference sequence). The CDR3 runs to 14 residues. Trimming pared 0 bases from V and 8 bases from J, leaving 11 bases between.

The chain carries TRBV5-1 and TRBJ2-3; 10 positions match TRBD2. Germline trimming cut 1 base from V and 3 bases from J; bases unmatched to any gene: 5. This CDR3 has 16 residues. Germline loops: CDR1 SGHRS, CDR2 YFSETQ. The CDR3 sequence: CASSLSSGRNTDTQYF. The CDR3 DNA follows: TGCGCCAGCAGCTTGTCTAGCGGGAGAAATACAGATACGCAGTATTTT.

This rearrangement joins TRBV28 to TRBJ2-7; 8 nucleotides match TRBD1. Per the germline V gene, CDR1 is MDHEN and CDR2 is SYDVKM. The junction had 11 bases not matched to a gene; V was cut back by 2 bases and J by 5 bases. CDR3 length equals 16 residues. Here the CDR3 reads CASSLRRTGKIHEQYF. The CDR3, as DNA: TGTGCCAGCAGTTTAAGAAGGACAGGGAAGATCCACGAGCAGTACTTC.

This clone was seen a single time. This chain links TRBV7-2 with TRBJ2-2; perhaps TRBD2 as D (7 bases). Trimming removed 5 bases at V and 5 bases at J, with 21 bases between. The CDR3 contains 17 residues. Germline CDR1 reads SGHTA; CDR2 reads FQGNSA. The CDR3 region has the DNA TGTGCCAGCAGCGCAAAAGGGGGGGGACCTCCAACCGGGGAGCTGTTTTTT. Its protein is CASSAKGGGPPTGELFF.

The chain joins TRBV6-1 to TRBJ2-7; D is uncertain. This CDR3 contains 13 residues. The V end was cut by 2 bases, the J end by 3 bases, with 8 bases between. Germline V gene data show CDR1 as MNHNS and CDR2 as SASEGT. CDR3 bases: TGTGCCAGCAGTGAATGGCTCAACTACGAGCAGTACTTC. This sequence encodes CASSEWLNYEQYF.